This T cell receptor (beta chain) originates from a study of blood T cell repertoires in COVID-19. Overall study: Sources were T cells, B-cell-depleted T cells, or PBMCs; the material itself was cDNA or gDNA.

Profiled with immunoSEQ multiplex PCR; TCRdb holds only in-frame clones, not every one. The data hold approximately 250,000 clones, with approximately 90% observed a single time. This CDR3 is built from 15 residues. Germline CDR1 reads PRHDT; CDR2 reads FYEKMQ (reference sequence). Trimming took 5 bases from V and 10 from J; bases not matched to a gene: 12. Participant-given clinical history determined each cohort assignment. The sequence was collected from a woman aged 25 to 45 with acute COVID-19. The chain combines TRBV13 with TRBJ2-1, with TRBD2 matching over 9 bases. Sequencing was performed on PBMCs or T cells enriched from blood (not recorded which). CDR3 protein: CASSLTSGPLGEQFF. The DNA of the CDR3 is TGTGCCAGCAGCCTGACTAGCGGTCCCCTGGGAGAGCAGTTCTTC. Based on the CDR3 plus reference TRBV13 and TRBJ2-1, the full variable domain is AAGVIQSPRHLIKEKRETATLKCYPIPRHDTVYWYQQGPGQDPQFLISFYEKMQSDKGSIPDRFSAQQFSDYHSELNMSSLELGDSALYFCASSLTSGPLGEQFFGPGTRLTVL.